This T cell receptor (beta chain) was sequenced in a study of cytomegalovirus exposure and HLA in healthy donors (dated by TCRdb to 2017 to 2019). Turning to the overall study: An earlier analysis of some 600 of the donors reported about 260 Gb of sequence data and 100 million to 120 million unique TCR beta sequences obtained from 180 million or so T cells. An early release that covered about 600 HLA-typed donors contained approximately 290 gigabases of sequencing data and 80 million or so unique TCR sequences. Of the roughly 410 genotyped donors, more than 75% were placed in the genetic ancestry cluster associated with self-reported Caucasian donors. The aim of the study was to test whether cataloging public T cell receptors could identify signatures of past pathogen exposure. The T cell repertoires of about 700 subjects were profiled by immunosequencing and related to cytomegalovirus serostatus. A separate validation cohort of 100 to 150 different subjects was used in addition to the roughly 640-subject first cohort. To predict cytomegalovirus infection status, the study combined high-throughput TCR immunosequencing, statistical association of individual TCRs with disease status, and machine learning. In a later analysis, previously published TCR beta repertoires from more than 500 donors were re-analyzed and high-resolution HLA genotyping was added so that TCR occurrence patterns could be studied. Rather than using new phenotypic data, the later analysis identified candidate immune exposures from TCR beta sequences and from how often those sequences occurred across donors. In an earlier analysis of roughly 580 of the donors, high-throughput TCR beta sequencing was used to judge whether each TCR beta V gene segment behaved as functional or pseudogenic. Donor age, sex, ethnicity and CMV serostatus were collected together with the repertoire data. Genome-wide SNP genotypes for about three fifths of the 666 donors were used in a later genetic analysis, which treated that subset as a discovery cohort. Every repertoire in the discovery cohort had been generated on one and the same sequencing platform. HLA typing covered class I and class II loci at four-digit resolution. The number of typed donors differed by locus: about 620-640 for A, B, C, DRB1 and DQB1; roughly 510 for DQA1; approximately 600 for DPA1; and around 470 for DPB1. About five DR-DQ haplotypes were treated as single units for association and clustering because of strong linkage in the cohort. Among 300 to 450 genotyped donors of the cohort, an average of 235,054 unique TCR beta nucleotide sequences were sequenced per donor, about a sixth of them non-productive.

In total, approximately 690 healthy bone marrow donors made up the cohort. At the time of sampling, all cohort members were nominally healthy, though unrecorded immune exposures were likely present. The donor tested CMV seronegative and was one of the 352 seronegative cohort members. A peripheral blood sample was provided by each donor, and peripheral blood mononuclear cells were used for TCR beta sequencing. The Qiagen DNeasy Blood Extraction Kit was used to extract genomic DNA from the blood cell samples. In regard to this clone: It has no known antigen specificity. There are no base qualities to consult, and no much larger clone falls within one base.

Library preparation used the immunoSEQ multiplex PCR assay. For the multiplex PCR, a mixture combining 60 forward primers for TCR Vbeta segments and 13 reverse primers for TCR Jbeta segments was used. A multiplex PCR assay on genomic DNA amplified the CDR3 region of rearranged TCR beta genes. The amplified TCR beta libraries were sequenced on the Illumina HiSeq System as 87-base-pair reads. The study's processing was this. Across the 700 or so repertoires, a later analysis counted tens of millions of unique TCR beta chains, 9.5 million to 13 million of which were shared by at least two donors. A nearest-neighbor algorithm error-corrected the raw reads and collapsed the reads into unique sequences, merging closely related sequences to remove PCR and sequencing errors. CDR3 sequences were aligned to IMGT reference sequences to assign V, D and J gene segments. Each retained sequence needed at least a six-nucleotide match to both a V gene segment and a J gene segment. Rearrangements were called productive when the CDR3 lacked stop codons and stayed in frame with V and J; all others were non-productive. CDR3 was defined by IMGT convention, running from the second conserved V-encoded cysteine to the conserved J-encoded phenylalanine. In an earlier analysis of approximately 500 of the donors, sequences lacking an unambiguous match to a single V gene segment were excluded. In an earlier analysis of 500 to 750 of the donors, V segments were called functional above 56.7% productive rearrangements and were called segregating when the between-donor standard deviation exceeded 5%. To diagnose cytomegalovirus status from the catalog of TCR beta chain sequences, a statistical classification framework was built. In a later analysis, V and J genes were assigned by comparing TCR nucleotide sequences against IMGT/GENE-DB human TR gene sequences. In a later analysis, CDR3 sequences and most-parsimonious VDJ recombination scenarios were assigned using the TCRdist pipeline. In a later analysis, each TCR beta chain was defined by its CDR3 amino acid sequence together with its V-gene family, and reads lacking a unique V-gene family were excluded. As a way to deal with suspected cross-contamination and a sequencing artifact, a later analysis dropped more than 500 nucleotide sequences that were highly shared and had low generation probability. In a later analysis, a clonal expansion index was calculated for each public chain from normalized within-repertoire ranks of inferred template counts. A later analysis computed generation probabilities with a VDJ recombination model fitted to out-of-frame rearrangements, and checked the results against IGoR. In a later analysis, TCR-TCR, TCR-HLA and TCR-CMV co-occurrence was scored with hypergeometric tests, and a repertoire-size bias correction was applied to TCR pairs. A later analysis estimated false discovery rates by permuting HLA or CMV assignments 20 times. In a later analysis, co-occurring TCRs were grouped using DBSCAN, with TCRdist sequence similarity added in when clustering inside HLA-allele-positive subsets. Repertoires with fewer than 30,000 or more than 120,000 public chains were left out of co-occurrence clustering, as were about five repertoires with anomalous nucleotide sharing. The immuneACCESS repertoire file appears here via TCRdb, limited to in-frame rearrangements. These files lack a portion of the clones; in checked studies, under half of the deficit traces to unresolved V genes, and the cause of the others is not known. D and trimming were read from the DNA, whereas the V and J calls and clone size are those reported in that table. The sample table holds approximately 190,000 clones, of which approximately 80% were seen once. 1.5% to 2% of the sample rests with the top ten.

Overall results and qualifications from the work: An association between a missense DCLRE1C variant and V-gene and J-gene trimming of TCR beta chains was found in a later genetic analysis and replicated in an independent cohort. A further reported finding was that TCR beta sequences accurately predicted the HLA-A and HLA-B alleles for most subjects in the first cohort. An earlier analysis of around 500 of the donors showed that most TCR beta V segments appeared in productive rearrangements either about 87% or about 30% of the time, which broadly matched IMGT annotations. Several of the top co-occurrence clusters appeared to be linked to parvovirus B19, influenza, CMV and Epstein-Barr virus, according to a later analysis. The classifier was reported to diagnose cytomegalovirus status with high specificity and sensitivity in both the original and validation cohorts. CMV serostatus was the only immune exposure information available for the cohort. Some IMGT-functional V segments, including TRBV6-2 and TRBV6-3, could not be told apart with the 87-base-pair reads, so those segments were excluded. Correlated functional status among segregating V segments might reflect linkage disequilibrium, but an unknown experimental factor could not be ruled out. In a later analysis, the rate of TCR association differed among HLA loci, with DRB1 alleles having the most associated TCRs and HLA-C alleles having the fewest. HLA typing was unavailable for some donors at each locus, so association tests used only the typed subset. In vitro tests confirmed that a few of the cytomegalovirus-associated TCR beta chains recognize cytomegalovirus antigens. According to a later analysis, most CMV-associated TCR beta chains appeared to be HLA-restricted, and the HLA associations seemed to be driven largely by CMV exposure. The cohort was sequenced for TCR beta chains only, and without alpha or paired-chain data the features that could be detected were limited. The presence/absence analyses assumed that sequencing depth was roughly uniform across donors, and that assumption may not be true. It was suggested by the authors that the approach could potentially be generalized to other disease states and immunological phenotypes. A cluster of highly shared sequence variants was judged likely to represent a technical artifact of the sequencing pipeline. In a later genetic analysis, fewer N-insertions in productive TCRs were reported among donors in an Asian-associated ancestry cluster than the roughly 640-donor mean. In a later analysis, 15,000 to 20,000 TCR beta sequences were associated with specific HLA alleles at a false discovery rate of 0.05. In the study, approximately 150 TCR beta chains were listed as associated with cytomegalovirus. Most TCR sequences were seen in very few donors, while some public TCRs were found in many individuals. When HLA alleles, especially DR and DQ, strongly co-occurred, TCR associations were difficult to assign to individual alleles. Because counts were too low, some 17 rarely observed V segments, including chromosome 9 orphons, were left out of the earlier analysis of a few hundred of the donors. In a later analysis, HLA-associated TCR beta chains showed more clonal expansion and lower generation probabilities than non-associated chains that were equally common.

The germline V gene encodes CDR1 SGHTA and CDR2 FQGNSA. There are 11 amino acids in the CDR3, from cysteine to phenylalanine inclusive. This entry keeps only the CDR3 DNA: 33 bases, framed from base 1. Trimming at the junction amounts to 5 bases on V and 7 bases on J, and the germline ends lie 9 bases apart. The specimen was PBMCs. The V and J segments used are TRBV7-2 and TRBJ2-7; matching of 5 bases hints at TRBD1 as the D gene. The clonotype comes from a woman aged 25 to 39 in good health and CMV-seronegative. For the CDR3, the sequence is CASSLRTEQYF. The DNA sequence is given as TGTGCCAGCAGCCTCAGGACAGAGCAGTACTTC.